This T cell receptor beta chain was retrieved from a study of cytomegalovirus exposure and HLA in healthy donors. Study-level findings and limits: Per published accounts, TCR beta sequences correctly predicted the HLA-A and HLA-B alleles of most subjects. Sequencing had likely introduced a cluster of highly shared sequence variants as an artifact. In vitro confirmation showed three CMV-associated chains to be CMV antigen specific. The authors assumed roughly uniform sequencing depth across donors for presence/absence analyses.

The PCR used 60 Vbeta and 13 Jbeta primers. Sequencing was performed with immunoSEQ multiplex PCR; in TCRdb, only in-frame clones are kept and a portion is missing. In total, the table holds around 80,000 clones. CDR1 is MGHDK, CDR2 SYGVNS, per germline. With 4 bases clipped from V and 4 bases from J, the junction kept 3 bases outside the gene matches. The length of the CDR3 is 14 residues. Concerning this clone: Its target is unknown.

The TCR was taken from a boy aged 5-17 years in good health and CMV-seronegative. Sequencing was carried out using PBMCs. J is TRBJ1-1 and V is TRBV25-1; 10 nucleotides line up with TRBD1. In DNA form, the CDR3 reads TGTGCCAGCAGTGGGACAGGGGGTGGCACTGAAGCTTTCTTT. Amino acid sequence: CASSGTGGGTEAFF.